This T cell receptor (beta chain) was documented in a study of blood T cell repertoires in COVID-19 (dated by TCRdb to 2018 to 2021). About the study as a whole: Collaborator samples came from the United States, Italy and Spain and covered acute and convalescent phases of COVID-19. The prospective study material was composed of cDNA or gDNA derived from T cells, B-cell-depleted T cells, or PBMCs. The dataset comprised deeply sampled blood TCRbeta repertoires from subjects exposed to, actively infected with, or recovered from COVID-19. A freely available public database, intended as a resource for researchers studying the immune response to SARS-CoV-2, is where the repertoires were released. Samples came from the ongoing ImmuneRACE study (first 160 participants) plus 1,254 subjects from 6 global collaborators. Nearly every sample came with metadata listing a de-identified subject ID, COVID-19 status, age in years and sex. Where available, HLA class I and class II types were taken from metadata supplied by the sample provider and were not determined by assay-based typing.

The cysteine opens and the phenylalanine closes a CDR3 of 15 amino acids. Solely the CDR3 DNA is kept, with 45 bases framed from the first base. CDR1 and CDR2 (MGHRA, YSYEKL) derive from the germline V gene. V lost 2 bases and J lost 5 bases; the stretch between them is 15 bases long. The investigation overall reported the following: Clinical and demographic metadata were provided uncurated, with the amount varying by source and participant.

Notes on this clone: It lacks a known antigen. Base quality data are lacking; no much larger clone is found one base away.

In the prospective study, participants were roughly 18 to 89 years old, resided in approximately 22 geographic areas of the United States, and were enrolled through a virtual design. To assign participants to cohorts, the prospective study relied on clinical history that participants themselves reported in a screening survey and a study questionnaire. ImmuneRACE Cohort 3 recovered participants were defined by two consecutive negative NP/OP PCR tests, healthcare professional clearance, or symptom resolution. In the prospective study, mobile phlebotomists collected whole blood, serum and a nasopharyngeal or oropharyngeal swab from each participant. Participants in the prospective study had the option to provide additional blood draws and questionnaires over a roughly 2-month period. Before DNA extraction, prospective study blood samples were shipped either frozen or at room temperature. The immunoSEQ Assay, a bias-controlled multiplex PCR, was used to amplify TCRbeta CDR3 regions from genomic DNA. Processing in the source paper ran as follows. The number of nucleated cells in each sample was estimated from the amplification of reference gene primers within the assay. Sequence reads were collapsed and filtered to measure the absolute abundance of every unique TCRbeta CDR3 rearrangement. For each sample, productive Simpson clonality was calculated as the square root of Simpson's diversity index across productive rearrangements. The table comes from immuneACCESS by way of TCRdb, which keeps in-frame sequences with V and J called. Part of the clones is missing from these tables; in studies checked, under half for an unresolved V gene and the rest for unknown reasons. V, J and clone size were drawn from that table, and D and trimming were deduced from the DNA. Recorded for this sample are 310,000 or so clones; about 89% of them occurred a single time. The top ten clones comprise over 9% of the sample.

This TCR was recovered from a woman in her forties who had recovered from COVID-19. The rearrangement joined TRBV4-1 to TRBJ1-2; TRBD1 could be the D gene, as 6 bases match. Sequences were obtained from PBMCs or T cells enriched from blood (not recorded which). The nucleotide sequence reads as follows: TGCGCCAGCAGCCAATCCGGGACATTACCGTATGGCTACACCTTC. Protein translation: CASSQSGTLPYGYTF.